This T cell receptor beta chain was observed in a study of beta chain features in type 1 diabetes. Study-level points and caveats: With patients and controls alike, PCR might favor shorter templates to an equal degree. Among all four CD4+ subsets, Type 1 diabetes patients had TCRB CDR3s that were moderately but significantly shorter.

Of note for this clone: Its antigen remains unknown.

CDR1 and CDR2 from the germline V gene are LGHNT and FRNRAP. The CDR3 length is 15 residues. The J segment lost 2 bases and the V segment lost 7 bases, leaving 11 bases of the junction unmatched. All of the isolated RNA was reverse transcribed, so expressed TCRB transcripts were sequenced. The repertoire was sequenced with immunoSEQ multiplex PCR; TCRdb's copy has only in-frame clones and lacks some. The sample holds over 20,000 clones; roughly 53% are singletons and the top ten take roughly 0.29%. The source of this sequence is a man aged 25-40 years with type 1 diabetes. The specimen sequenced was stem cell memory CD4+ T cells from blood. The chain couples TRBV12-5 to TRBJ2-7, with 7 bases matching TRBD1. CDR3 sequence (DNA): TGTGCTAGTGCATTGGATCCGACAGGGCCCTACGAGCAGTACTTC. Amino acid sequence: CASALDPTGPYEQYF.